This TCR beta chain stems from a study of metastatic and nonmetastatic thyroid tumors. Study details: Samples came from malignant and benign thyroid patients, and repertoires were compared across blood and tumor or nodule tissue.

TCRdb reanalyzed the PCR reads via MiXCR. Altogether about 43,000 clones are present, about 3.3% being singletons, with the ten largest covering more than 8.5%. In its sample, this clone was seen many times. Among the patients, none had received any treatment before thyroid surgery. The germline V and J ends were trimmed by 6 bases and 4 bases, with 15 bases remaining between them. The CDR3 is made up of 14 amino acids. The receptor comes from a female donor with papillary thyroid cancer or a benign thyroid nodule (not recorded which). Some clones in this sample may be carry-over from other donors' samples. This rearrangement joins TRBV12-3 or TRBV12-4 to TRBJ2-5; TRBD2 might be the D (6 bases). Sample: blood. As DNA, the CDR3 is TGTGCCAGCAGATCGGCGGGGCAGGTAGAGACCCAGTACTTC. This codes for CASRSAGQVETQYF.